These T cell receptor beta chains were read from a single sample in a study of blood T cell repertoires in COVID-19. Clones were read by immunoSEQ multiplex PCR, and TCRdb kept only the in-frame ones, dropping some. Of 100,000 to 150,000 clones detected, about 94% appear once; the ten largest clones hold about 2%. Sequencing was done on a sample of peripheral blood. These receptors were obtained from a man between 50 and 59 years old with COVID-19, enrolled during active disease. CDR3s include the opening cysteine and the closing phenylalanine or tryptophan. The D gene is left open where the match is weak. Clone size, where shown, is once, few, many, or a class for clones that have expanded.

v_gene	j_gene	abundance	d_gene	CDR3nt	CDR3aa
TRBV7-8	TRBJ2-1	NA	NA	TGTGCCAGCAGCTTAGCTCAGGGGCCCGAGCAGTTCTTC	CASSLAQGPEQFF
TRBV6-5	TRBJ1-4	once	NA	TGTGCCAGCAGCAAGACCCAAAACGGGGAAAAACTGTTTTTT	CASSKTQNGEKLFF
TRBV6-5	TRBJ2-2	NA	NA	TGTGCCAGCAGGCGAAGGGGGTCCGGGGAGCTGTTTTTT	CASRRRGSGELFF
TRBV29-1	TRBJ1-3	once	NA	TGCAGCGTTGAAACGACAGGTCCGGGAAACACCATATATTTT	CSVETTGPGNTIYF
TRBV18	TRBJ2-2	NA	NA	TGTGCCAGCTCACCATACGGGACACACCTTTACACCGGGGAGCTGTTTTTT	CASSPYGTHLYTGELFF
TRBV6-1	TRBJ2-2	NA	TRBD1	TGTGCCAGCAGTGAAACTAGGACAGGGGTCACCGGGGAGCTGTTTTTT	CASSETRTGVTGELFF
TRBV2	TRBJ2-7	NA	TRBD1	TGTGCCAGCAGTGAAAGGACAGGCCTCTCCTACGAGCAGTACTTC	CASSERTGLSYEQYF
TRBV30	TRBJ2-6	once	NA	TGTGCCTGGAGTGTCGTGGGGGCGCGCGGGGCCAACGTCCTGACTTTC	CAWSVVGARGANVLTF
TRBV15	TRBJ1-3	NA	NA	TGTGCCACCAGCATCGGTTCTGGAAACACCATATATTTT	CATSIGSGNTIYF
TRBV20-1	TRBJ1-2	NA	TRBD1	TGCAGTGCTAGTGCTTCAGGGGGCGCGCATGGCTACACCTTC	CSASASGGAHGYTF
TRBV6-5	TRBJ2-7	once	TRBD2	TGTGCCAGCAGTTACACTAGCGGGCCATACGAGCAGTACTTC	CASSYTSGPYEQYF
TRBV19	TRBJ2-6	NA	NA	TGTGCCAGTAGTATAAGGCGGCCCTCTGGGGCCAACGTCCTGACTTTC	CASSIRRPSGANVLTF
TRBV15	TRBJ1-2	NA	TRBD1	TGTGCCACCAGCAGAGATAAGGGGGCATGGGGCTACACCTTC	CATSRDKGAWGYTF
TRBV10-2	TRBJ1-4	NA	TRBD1	TGCGCCAGCAGTGAGCGGCAGGGGGGAGAACTTAAACTGTTTTTT	CASSERQGGELKLFF
TRBV6-5	TRBJ2-5	NA	TRBD2	TGTGCCAGCAGCGCAGCGGGAGGGTATCAAGAGACCCAGTACTTC	CASSAAGGYQETQYF
TRBV7-2	TRBJ2-3	NA	NA	TGTGCCAGCAGCTTAGGCGGGCTCTCCGGGGATACGCAGTATTTT	CASSLGGLSGDTQYF
TRBV5-1	TRBJ2-1	NA	NA	TGCGCCAGCAGCCCTAGAGCGGGTTCCTACAATGAGCAGTTCTTC	CASSPRAGSYNEQFF
TRBV30	TRBJ2-1	NA	TRBD1	TGTGCCTGGTTGGGACAGACCTCCTACAATGAGCAGTTCTTC	CAWLGQTSYNEQFF
TRBV5-6	TRBJ2-1	once	TRBD2	TGTGCCAGCAGCTGGACTAGCTTTAGCTCCTACAATGAGCAGTTCTTC	CASSWTSFSSYNEQFF
TRBV18	TRBJ2-5	once	NA	TGTGCCAGCTCACAAACCAGACAAGAGACCCAGTACTTC	CASSQTRQETQYF
TRBV2	TRBJ1-5	NA	NA	TGTGCCAGCAGTACAGGGAACCTCAAGCCCCAGCATTTT	CASSTGNLKPQHF
TRBV7-2	TRBJ2-7	NA	NA	TGTGCCAGCAGCTTAGGAGGAAAGCCCTACGAGCAGTACTTC	CASSLGGKPYEQYF
TRBV6-5	TRBJ2-1	NA	TRBD2	TGTGCCAGCACCGAGCGGGGCCCCTACAATGAGCAGTTCTTC	CASTERGPYNEQFF
TRBV2	TRBJ2-5	NA	TRBD2	TGTGCCAGCAGTGATTGGGGGAGGGCACGGGAGACCCAGTACTTC	CASSDWGRARETQYF
TRBV4-1	TRBJ2-2	NA	TRBD2	TGCGCCCGCCGCCGGCCGGGAGCCGGGAGGGGCGGGGAGCTGTTTTTT	CARRRPGAGRGGELFF
TRBV13	TRBJ2-1	NA	TRBD1	TGTGCCAGCAGCTCCGGACAGGGGGCGCGATACAATGAGCAGTTCTTC	CASSSGQGARYNEQFF
TRBV9	TRBJ1-2	NA	NA	TGTGCCAGCAGCCCTATGACGGGGAACTATGGCTACACCTTC	CASSPMTGNYGYTF
TRBV11-2	TRBJ1-1	NA	NA	TGTGCCAGCAGCTCCGTAAGGGGGAACACTGAAGCTTTCTTT	CASSSVRGNTEAFF
TRBV6-5	TRBJ2-2	NA	TRBD1	TGTGCCAGCAGTTTACTGGACAGGGGGCAGGGCGGGGAGCTGTTTTTT	CASSLLDRGQGGELFF
TRBV5-4	TRBJ1-2	NA	NA	TGTGCCAGCAGCTTGAGATTAGACAGCCAAGCTAACTATGGCTACACCTTC	CASSLRLDSQANYGYTF
TRBV19	TRBJ2-2	NA	NA	TGTGCCAGTAGTATCCGGTTCGGGGAGCTGTTTTTT	CASSIRFGELFF
TRBV2	TRBJ2-5	NA	TRBD1	TGTGCCAGCAGTGGGACAGGGCCTAGAGAGACCCAGTACTTC	CASSGTGPRETQYF
TRBV2	TRBJ1-5	NA	NA	TGTGCCAGCACCCAACAGGGCCTTTATCAGCCCCAGCATTTT	CASTQQGLYQPQHF
TRBV2	TRBJ1-4	NA	NA	TGTGCCAGCAAGAGGGAGGTGGACAAGGAAAAACTGTTTTTT	CASKREVDKEKLFF
TRBV6-6	TRBJ1-1	NA	NA	TGTGCCAGCAGTTACGTTGGACAGCCCATGAACACTGAAGCTTTCTTT	CASSYVGQPMNTEAFF
TRBV9	TRBJ1-4	NA	NA	TGTGCCAGCAGCGGGACACCCGTAGCTAATGAAAAACTGTTTTTT	CASSGTPVANEKLFF
TRBV18	TRBJ2-3	NA	TRBD2	TGTGCCAGCTCACCACGGGAGCGGGAGACTAGTACAGATACGCAGTATTTT	CASSPRERETSTDTQYF
TRBV7-9	TRBJ2-1	NA	NA	TGTGCCAGCAGCCTCCGGGACTACAATGAGCAGTTCTTC	CASSLRDYNEQFF
TRBV4-1	TRBJ1-3	NA	NA	TGCGCCAGCAGCCAAGGGCCCGGGAACACCATATATTTT	CASSQGPGNTIYF
TRBV10-2	TRBJ1-5	NA	NA	TGCGCCAGCAGTCCCACCTCAGGGGTCAATCAGCCCCAGCATTTT	CASSPTSGVNQPQHF
TRBV2	TRBJ2-5	NA	TRBD1	TGTGCCAGCAGTGGGCCAGGGGGCACGGTTGGGACCCAGTACTTC	CASSGPGGTVGTQYF
TRBV19	TRBJ2-5	NA	TRBD1	TGTGCCAGTAGTAAAGGGACAGGGAATCAAGAGACCCAGTACTTC	CASSKGTGNQETQYF
TRBV7-2	TRBJ2-3	NA	NA	TGTGCCAGCAGCTTTCAATTGGCAGGGACAGATACGCAGTATTTT	CASSFQLAGTDTQYF
TRBV20-1	TRBJ2-7	NA	NA	TGCAGTGCTAGCAGTTTCGACGAGCAGTACTTC	CSASSFDEQYF
TRBV11-2	TRBJ2-1	NA	TRBD1	TGTGCCAGCAGACCCCAGGGACAGGGGGCCTATGAGCAGTTCTTC	CASRPQGQGAYEQFF
TRBV5-1	TRBJ2-6	NA	TRBD1	TGCGCCAGCAGCTTGACGGGGCGACAGGGGACGGGGGCCAACGTCCTGACTTTC	CASSLTGRQGTGANVLTF
TRBV5-1	TRBJ1-5	once	NA	TGCGCCAGCAGCTTGTGGTCGGGGTCAAATCAGCCCCAGCATTTT	CASSLWSGSNQPQHF
TRBV9	TRBJ2-7	NA	NA	TGTGCCAGCAGCGTAGTAGGGCAGGGTACCTACGAGCAGTACTTC	CASSVVGQGTYEQYF
TRBV5-4	TRBJ2-2	NA	TRBD2	TGTGCCAGCAGCCGGCTAGCGGGAGAGACCGGGGAGCTGTTTTTT	CASSRLAGETGELFF
TRBV7-2	TRBJ1-3	NA	NA	TGTGCCAGCAGCTTAGTTTGGGTGGAGAACACCATATATTTT	CASSLVWVENTIYF
TRBV5-1	TRBJ2-5	NA	TRBD2	TGCGCCAGCAGCTTGGAGGGGAGGGAGGTGGAGACCCAGTACTTC	CASSLEGREVETQYF
TRBV3-1/TRBV3-2	TRBJ2-2	once	TRBD1	TGTGCCAGCAGCCAATCAATGACAGGGGTCAGAGTGAACACCGGGGAGCTGTTTTTT	CASSQSMTGVRVNTGELFF
TRBV11-2	TRBJ2-2	NA	NA	TGTGCCAGCAGCCCCTTTAATCTGGCAATGACCGGGGAGCTGTTTTTT	CASSPFNLAMTGELFF
TRBV28	TRBJ2-2	NA	NA	TGTGCCATCGATACAGGGTATGACACCGGGGAGCTGTTTTTT	CAIDTGYDTGELFF
TRBV19	TRBJ2-3	NA	NA	TGTGCCAGTAGTATGGAAGGGAGAGGTGGAGATACGCAGTATTTT	CASSMEGRGGDTQYF
TRBV25-1	TRBJ1-1	NA	NA	TGTGCCAGCAGTGAGGGAGGCAGAGAAGCTTTCTTT	CASSEGGREAFF
TRBV18	TRBJ1-2	once	NA	TGTGCCAGCTCACCAGTCACAGGCCTTAACTATGGCTACACCTTC	CASSPVTGLNYGYTF
TRBV30	TRBJ1-2	NA	TRBD1	TGTGCCTGGAGTTACGGGAGACAGGGGTTTGGCTACACCTTC	CAWSYGRQGFGYTF
TRBV4-2	TRBJ1-5	NA	NA	TGTGCCAGCAGCCAAGCATTCCCCGGTTATAGCAATCAGCCCCAGCATTTT	CASSQAFPGYSNQPQHF
TRBV7-8	TRBJ2-7	NA	NA	TGTGCCAGCAGCTTAGGGGCCGACGAGCAGTACTTC	CASSLGADEQYF